These T cell receptor beta chains were read from a single sample in a study of blood T cell repertoires in COVID-19. Only in-frame clones appear in the TCRdb table, and some are missing; sequencing was by immunoSEQ multiplex PCR. The sample has 300,000 to 400,000 clones; 70% to 90% are singletons. Sequencing was done on a sample of peripheral blood. The receptor source for this set is a woman in her forties or fifties who had recovered from COVID-19. Both conserved end residues are part of each CDR3. Each record gives: V gene, clone size, D gene, J gene, CDR3 protein, CDR3 DNA. A D gene is named only where the DNA matches it firmly. Part of the rows lack a size; the others show once, few, many or a class for expanded clones.

TRBV2,.,.,TRBJ2-1,CASSEALPTGFYNEQFF,TGTGCCAGCAGTGAAGCGCTCCCAACGGGGTTTTACAATGAGCAGTTCTTC
TRBV24-1,once,TRBD2,TRBJ2-1,CATTGGGTAYNEQFF,TGTGCCACCACGGGCGGGGGGACGGCCTACAATGAGCAGTTCTTC
TRBV7-8,.,.,TRBJ2-2,CASRRTLGDSTGELFF,TGTGCCAGCAGACGGACCCTTGGGGACTCCACCGGGGAGCTGTTTTTT
TRBV10-3,.,TRBD1,TRBJ1-2,CATTNPGQGALGYTF,TGTGCCACCACTAATCCGGGACAGGGGGCCCTTGGCTACACCTTC
TRBV4-1,few,.,TRBJ2-7,CASSRSTGFGNEQYF,TGCGCCAGCAGCCGATCCACAGGGTTCGGGAACGAGCAGTACTTC
TRBV9,.,TRBD2,TRBJ2-3,CASSALLAGGTDTQYF,TGTGCCAGCAGCGCCCTATTAGCGGGGGGCACAGATACGCAGTATTTT
TRBV19,once,.,TRBJ1-1,CASSIDPAWESTEAFF,TGTGCCAGTAGTATAGATCCGGCGTGGGAGAGCACTGAAGCTTTCTTT
TRBV7-9,few,.,TRBJ1-2,CASSLPQGPRLGYTF,TGTGCCAGCAGCTTACCACAGGGACCGCGCCTGGGCTACACCTTC
TRBV19,.,TRBD2,TRBJ2-1,CASMTSGTSYNEQFF,TGTGCCAGTATGACTAGCGGGACTTCCTACAATGAGCAGTTCTTC
TRBV27,.,.,TRBJ2-3,CASSPLRSADTQYF,TGTGCCAGCAGCCCTCTTCGATCAGCAGATACGCAGTATTTT
TRBV5-1,.,TRBD2,TRBJ2-2,CASSRALAAARGGELFF,TGCGCCAGCAGCAGGGCCCTAGCGGCAGCCCGGGGCGGGGAGCTGTTTTTT
TRBV19,.,.,TRBJ1-1,CASSIMGPTRQNTEAFF,TGTGCCAGTAGTATAATGGGGCCCACACGACAGAACACTGAAGCTTTCTTT